This TCR beta chain comes out of a study of blood T cell repertoires in COVID-19. Whole-study context: T cells, B-cell-depleted T cells, or PBMCs provided the cDNA or gDNA that served as material.

Germline CDR1 SNHLY, CDR2 FYNNEI. The CDR3 is 12 residues long. Trimming pared 6 bases from V and 9 bases from J, leaving 15 bases between. The table came from immunoSEQ multiplex PCR; TCRdb's copy has only in-frame clones and leaves some out. Of about 220,000 clones in the sample, around 88% were seen once. What was sequenced was PBMCs or T cells enriched from blood (not recorded which). The sequence came from a woman aged 45-65 years with acute COVID-19. The chain combines TRBV2 with TRBJ2-7; D gene uncertain. CDR3 region: CASRADGFGQYF. The CDR3 bases are TGTGCCAGCAGGGCGGATGGTTTCGGGCAGTACTTC.